A selection of T cell receptor beta chains follows, all from one sample in a study of T cell responses to AZD1222 COVID-19 vaccine. Method: immunoSEQ multiplex PCR; TCRdb's copy keeps in-frame clones and lacks some. The table includes 75,000 to 100,000 clones, around 89% detected once. This specimen was peripheral blood, taken on day 0 of AZD1222 vaccination. The receptors derive from an adult in good health. CDR3s include the opening cysteine and the closing phenylalanine or tryptophan. The D gene is left open where the match is weak. For some rows the clone size is stated as once, few or many, or as a class when expanded; others skip it.

abundance: NA; v_gene: TRBV5-6; j_gene: TRBJ2-7; d_gene: TRBD1; len: 16; CDR3aa: CASSPGQGARIYEQYF; CDR3nt: TGTGCCAGCAGCCCCGGTCAGGGGGCCCGGATCTACGAGCAGTACTTC
abundance: NA; v_gene: TRBV7-9; j_gene: TRBJ1-2; d_gene: NA; len: 12; CDR3aa: CASRRDGYGYTF; CDR3nt: TGTGCCAGCAGGAGGGACGGCTATGGCTACACCTTC
abundance: NA; v_gene: TRBV5-6; j_gene: TRBJ2-5; d_gene: TRBD1; len: 17; CDR3aa: CASSLLGGQGTKETQYF; CDR3nt: TGTGCCAGCAGCTTGTTGGGGGGACAGGGAACAAAAGAGACCCAGTACTTC
abundance: NA; v_gene: TRBV6-5; j_gene: TRBJ2-2; d_gene: TRBD2; len: 14; CDR3aa: CASSYSERGGELFF; CDR3nt: TGTGCCAGCAGTTACTCTGAGCGGGGCGGGGAGCTGTTTTTT
abundance: NA; v_gene: TRBV19; j_gene: TRBJ1-6; d_gene: NA; len: 12; CDR3aa: CASSSYNSPLHF; CDR3nt: TGTGCCAGTAGCTCCTATAATTCACCCCTCCACTTT
abundance: few; v_gene: TRBV21-1; j_gene: TRBJ1-1; d_gene: NA; len: 16; CDR3aa: CASSKDADISNTEAFF; CDR3nt: TGTGCCAGCAGCAAAGACGCGGACATTAGTAACACTGAAGCTTTCTTT
abundance: NA; v_gene: TRBV6-2/TRBV6-3; j_gene: TRBJ2-3; d_gene: NA; len: 16; CDR3aa: CASSYSKGFSTDTQYF; CDR3nt: TGTGCCAGCAGTTACTCAAAAGGTTTCAGCACAGATACGCAGTATTTT
abundance: NA; v_gene: TRBV28; j_gene: TRBJ1-2; d_gene: NA; len: 14; CDR3aa: CASSLSGENYGYTF; CDR3nt: TGTGCCAGCAGTTTATCAGGGGAGAACTATGGCTACACCTTC
abundance: NA; v_gene: TRBV7-8; j_gene: TRBJ1-5; d_gene: NA; len: 16; CDR3aa: CASSLESVYSNQPQHF; CDR3nt: TGTGCCAGCAGCTTAGAGTCAGTTTATAGCAATCAGCCCCAGCATTTT
abundance: few; v_gene: TRBV30; j_gene: TRBJ1-1; d_gene: TRBD1; len: 12; CDR3aa: CASRTGNTEAFF; CDR3nt: TGTGCCTCTCGGACAGGGAACACTGAAGCTTTCTTT
abundance: NA; v_gene: TRBV5-1; j_gene: TRBJ2-3; d_gene: NA; len: 12; CDR3aa: CASSVLADTQYF; CDR3nt: TGCGCCAGCAGCGTCCTAGCAGATACGCAGTATTTT
abundance: NA; v_gene: TRBV12-3/TRBV12-4; j_gene: TRBJ1-1; d_gene: NA; len: 13; CDR3aa: CASSLVSNTEAFF; CDR3nt: TGTGCCAGCAGTTTAGTTTCCAACACTGAAGCTTTCTTT
abundance: NA; v_gene: TRBV18; j_gene: TRBJ1-4; d_gene: TRBD1; len: 15; CDR3aa: CASSPDRGRNEKLFF; CDR3nt: TGTGCCAGCTCACCAGACAGGGGGCGTAATGAAAAACTGTTTTTT